These 20 T cell receptor beta chains originate from one sample sequenced in a study of beta chain features in type 1 diabetes. Expressed TCRB transcripts were sequenced after all isolated RNA was converted to cDNA. The table came from immunoSEQ multiplex PCR; TCRdb's copy has only in-frame clones and leaves some out. Here the sample spans about 160,000 clones, approximately 9.1% being singletons. These receptors lack a known antigen. Whole-study results and caveats: Moderately but significantly shorter TCRB CDR3s were found in Type 1 diabetes patients in all four CD4+ subsets.

The sequencing input was central memory CD4+ T cells from blood. The receptors derive from a woman aged 30 to 39 with type 1 diabetes.

This sequence joins TRBV18 and TRBJ2-1, with TRBD2 matching over 10 bases. Germline V gives CDR1 KGHSH, CDR2 LQKENI. CDR3 size: 17 residues. V lost 2 bases, J lost 3 bases, and 7 bases stayed unmatched. The CDR3 DNA is TGTGCCAGCTCACCATTTATGGGGACTAGCGTCTACAATGAGCAGTTCTTC. This gives the protein CASSPFMGTSVYNEQFF.

The J gene is TRBJ1-2, the V gene TRBV18, with 7 bases fitting TRBD1. CDR1 is KGHSH and CDR2 is LQKENI in the germline V gene. The CDR3 sequence is 14 residues long. Trimming at V came to 1 base and at J to 8 bases, leaving 7 bases not matched to a gene. CDR3 amino acids: CASSPQGQNLGYTF. Here the CDR3 DNA reads TGTGCCAGCTCACCACAGGGACAGAACTTGGGCTACACCTTC.

This clone turned up a few times. The chain joins TRBV18 to TRBJ1-1; 9 nucleotides line up with TRBD1. The trim removed 3 bases at V and 7 bases at J, leaving 6 bases unmatched. The CDR3 sequence is 14 residues long. Germline V lookup: CDR1 KGHSH, CDR2 LQKENI. The DNA of the CDR3 is TGTGCCAGCTCACCCCTACAGGGGGCGGGTGAAGCTTTCTTT. Amino acids: CASSPLQGAGEAFF.

This clone was observed a handful of times. The chain joins TRBV5-1 to TRBJ2-5; 7 nucleotides align to TRBD2. The trim removed 4 bases at V and 5 bases at J, leaving 8 bases unmatched. This CDR3 is built from 14 residues. The V gene's germline CDR1 is SGHRS and CDR2 YFSETQ. CDR3 sequence reads: CASSATVAGETQYF. DNA of the CDR3: TGCGCCAGCAGCGCCACGGTAGCGGGCGAGACCCAGTACTTC.

This clone showed up just a few times. The gene calls are TRBV5-1 and TRBJ1-2; possible D gene TRBD1, 5 bases. The CDR3 totals 13 residues. The V gene lost 2 bases and the J gene lost 4 bases, with 9 bases spanning the gap. Per germline, CDR1 SGHRS and CDR2 YFSETQ. CDR3 residues: CASSFDSPYGYTF. CDR3 DNA: TGCGCCAGCAGCTTTGACAGCCCCTATGGCTACACCTTC.

This clone came up a few times. The chain carries TRBV28 and TRBJ2-7; 10 bases match TRBD1. The trim removed 5 bases at V and 2 bases at J, leaving 6 bases unmatched. The germline V gene has CDR1 MDHEN and CDR2 SYDVKM. This CDR3 contains 15 residues. CDR3 amino acids: CASSTRTGGPYEQYF. Here the CDR3 DNA reads TGTGCCAGCAGTACTCGGACAGGGGGACCCTACGAGCAGTACTTC.

This clone occurred a few times. The V call is TRBV27, the J call TRBJ2-2, with 10 bases lining up with TRBD2. Germline V lookup: CDR1 MNHEY, CDR2 SMNVEV (reference sequence). Trimming took 6 bases from V and 2 from J; bases not matched to a gene: 3. This CDR3 has 15 residues. The CDR3 protein is CASRLAGINTGELFF. The CDR3, as DNA: TGTGCCAGCAGACTAGCGGGAATCAACACCGGGGAGCTGTTTTTT.

A few counts support this clone. The CDR3 loop is CASSLKAGEDEQYF. As DNA, the CDR3 is TGCGCCAGCAGCTTGAAGGCGGGGGAGGACGAGCAGTACTTC. The chain links TRBV5-1 to TRBJ2-7, with 7 positions matching TRBD2. With 1 base clipped from V and 5 bases from J, the junction kept 6 bases outside the gene matches. There are 14 residues in the CDR3. In germline, CDR1 is SGHRS, CDR2 YFSETQ.

The chain carries TRBV28 and TRBJ1-5, with 9 bases identical to TRBD1. CDR1 is MDHEN, CDR2 SYDVKM, per germline. Trimming cost V 6 bases and J 0 bases; bases outside gene matches: 6. This CDR3 has 16 residues. CDR3 in DNA: TGTGCCAGCAGGGACAGGGGCTATTCTAGCAATCAGCCCCAGCATTTT. Amino acids: CASRDRGYSSNQPQHF.

This clone was counted only a few times. V usage is TRBV5-4 and J usage is TRBJ2-3; the match to TRBD1 covers 7 bases. Germline V gives CDR1 SGHNT, CDR2 YYREEE (reference sequence). CDR3 length equals 17 residues. J was trimmed by 0 bases and V by 4 bases; bases with no gene match: 11. CDR3 DNA: TGTGCCAGCAGCGGACAACGGGACAGAGTTAGCACAGATACGCAGTATTTT. Translated, it gives CASSGQRDRVSTDTQYF.

A few counts support this clone. This chain connects TRBV27 to TRBJ2-1; weak D call: TRBD2 (5 bases). With 1 base removed from V and 10 bases from J, the gap between germline ends came to 17 bases. The germline CDR1 and CDR2 sequences are MNHEY and SMNVEV (reference sequence). CDR3 length equals 15 residues. Here the CDR3 DNA reads TGTGCCAGCAGTTTATTGGCAAGGGAAGGCGGGGAGCAGTTCTTC. It yields the protein CASSLLAREGGEQFF.

This sequence joins TRBV25-1 and TRBJ1-2; TRBD1 matches 7 bases. Germline trimming cut 2 bases from V and 2 bases from J; bases unmatched to any gene: 5. The V gene's germline CDR1 is MGHDK and CDR2 SYGVNS. This CDR3 has 15 residues. The CDR3 spells CASSEAQGGNYGYTF. Written as DNA, the CDR3 is TGTGCCAGCAGTGAAGCTCAGGGGGGAAACTATGGCTACACCTTC.

This chain connects TRBV29-1 to TRBJ2-7; TRBD1 matches 9 bases. The CDR3 extends over 12 amino acids. The trim removed 4 bases at V and 2 bases at J, leaving 0 bases unmatched. CDR1 SQVTM and CDR2 ANQGSEA come from the germline V gene. CDR3 in amino acids: CSVGTGAYEQYF. CDR3 sequence (DNA): TGCAGCGTTGGGACAGGGGCCTACGAGCAGTACTTC.

The chain links TRBV27 to TRBJ2-4; tentative D call: TRBD2 (6 bases). This CDR3 has 14 amino acids. Germline lookup yields CDR1 MNHEY and CDR2 SMNVEV (reference sequence). V was pared by 2 bases and J by 7 bases, with 12 bases between. CDR3 region: CASSLASGRNIQYF. DNA of the CDR3: TGTGCCAGCAGTTTAGCTTCGGGGAGGAACATTCAGTACTTC.

This clone was picked up a small number of times. The CDR3 bases are TGTGCCTGGAGTTGGATGGCCCTGGGAGGGGAGACCCAGTACTTC. Residues: CAWSWMALGGETQYF. The chain joins TRBV30 to TRBJ2-5; 7 positions agree with TRBD2. The CDR3 covers 15 residues. V shed 2 bases and J 5 bases; nucleotides not matched to a gene: 11. The germline V gene encodes CDR1 GTSNPN and CDR2 SVGIG (reference sequence). Looking up the rest from reference TRBV30 and TRBJ2-5 gives the full variable domain: SQTIHQWPATLVQPVGSPLSLECTVEGTSNPNLYWYRQAAGRGLQLLFYSVGIGQISSEVPQNLSASRPQDRQFILSSKKLLLSDSGFYLCAWSWMALGGETQYFGPGTRLLVL.

This clone has just a few counts. The rearrangement links TRBV18 to TRBJ2-7; 10 bases map to TRBD2. V trimming: 8 bases; J trimming: 0 bases; junction bases outside the gene matches: 4. Germline assignment: CDR1 KGHSH and CDR2 LQKENI. The CDR3 is 14 residues long. This CDR3 is CASTTSGNSYEQYF. CDR3 coding DNA: TGTGCCAGCACTACTAGCGGGAACTCCTACGAGCAGTACTTC. Filled out from reference TRBV18 and TRBJ2-7, the complete variable domain reads NAGVMQNPRHLVRRRGQEARLRCSPMKGHSHVYWYRQLPEEGLKFMVYLQKENIIDESGMPKERFSAEFPKEGPSILRIQQVVRGDSAAYFCASTTSGNSYEQYFGPGTRLTVT.

This clone turned up a few times. The chain couples TRBV5-6 to TRBJ1-2; the match to TRBD1 covers 9 bases. Germline V gene data show CDR1 as SGHDT and CDR2 as YYEEEE. V gave up 6 bases and J gave up 2 bases; unmatched junction bases: 5. CDR3 length: 14 amino acids. The CDR3 sequence: CASKIDRGNYGYTF. The CDR3 nucleotides are TGTGCCAGCAAAATCGACAGGGGGAACTATGGCTACACCTTC.

The chain links TRBV6-5 to TRBJ2-7, with 8 bases that match TRBD1. The trim removed 2 bases at V and 4 bases at J, leaving 10 bases unmatched. The CDR3 has 16 amino acids. The V gene's germline CDR1 is MNHEY and CDR2 SVGAGI. The CDR3 loop is CASSYRGGTGPYEQYF. Here the CDR3 DNA reads TGTGCCAGCAGTTACAGAGGAGGGACAGGACCTTACGAGCAGTACTTC.

This chain uses TRBV12-5 with TRBJ1-2; D ambiguous. Germline CDR1 and CDR2: LGHNT and FRNRAP. CDR3 length equals 13 residues. Trimming removed 1 base at V and 8 bases at J, with 11 bases between. CDR3 sequence reads: CASGLEAGTGYTF. In DNA, the CDR3 is TGTGCTAGTGGTTTGGAGGCGGGCACAGGCTACACCTTC.

This clone occurred a few times. The gene calls are TRBV5-4 and TRBJ1-2; D gene ambiguous. The CDR3 sequence is 12 residues long. CDR1 SGHNT and CDR2 YYREEE come from the germline V gene (reference sequence). Trimming removed 2 bases at V and 4 bases at J, with 6 bases between. Written as DNA, the CDR3 is TGTGCCAGCAGCTTCGGGTCCTATGGCTACACCTTC. Amino acids: CASSFGSYGYTF.